This T cell receptor (beta chain) was profiled in a study of early T cells in non-severe SARS-CoV-2 infection. Study overall: Unsorted whole blood bulk RNA was sequenced, with unpaired chains.

Individual cDNA molecules were tagged with unique molecular identifiers, the study reported. One entry per CDR3 protein results from TCRdb running MiXCR on the 5' RACE reads. Counted here are about 64,000 distinct CDR3 sequences, roughly a sixth occurring once; the ten biggest clones make up roughly 9%. In regard to this clonotype: The antigen is undetermined.

Broader study findings: Lookups in VDJdb leaned toward anti-spike CD8 responses and missed private and CD4 specificities.

Material: whole blood, obtained at baseline. The sequence came from an adult who was a healthcare worker with PCR-confirmed SARS-CoV-2 infection or an uninfected control (not recorded which).

CDR3 loop: CASRPGGNTEAFF. CDR3 coding DNA: TGTGCCAGTAGGCCGGGTGGGAACACTGAAGCTTTCTTT. This chain joins TRBV19 and TRBJ1-1; D gene ambiguous. Germline V CDR1 and CDR2: LNHDA, SQIVND (reference sequence). The CDR3 covers 13 residues. The ends were cut back, 6 bases at V and 1 base at J, with 9 bases in the middle.